This T cell receptor beta chain was sequenced during a study of T-cell memory formation after mild COVID-19. The trim removed 5 bases at V and 11 bases at J, leaving 12 bases unmatched. The germline V gene encodes CDR1 SGHVS and CDR2 FNYEAQ. CDR3 size: 14 residues. Overall study findings and caveats: Pre-infection memory already had some responding clones, implying cross-reactive memory joined. There was no confirmation that second-wave clones peaking on day 37 were SARS-CoV-2 specific.

This clonotype was seen at least ten times. What it recognizes is unknown. TCRalpha and TCRbeta libraries used 5'RACE with constant-segment primers and UMIs. TCRdb re-called the 5' RACE reads through MiXCR, storing one row per CDR3 protein. The sample includes a few hundred thousand distinct CDR3 sequences, around 15% of them seen just once. Sequencing was done on a sample of PBMCs or a T cell subset sorted from them (not recorded which). V gene TRBV7-6 combines with J gene TRBJ2-3; 8 positions agree with TRBD2. The TCR was taken from a young man who had mild COVID-19 (a few samples of this study predate the infection). Cell type and time point are not known. CDR3 in DNA: TGTGCCAGCAGCCCCTTGGGTAGCGGGGTTGGGCAGTATTTT. As protein: CASSPLGSGVGQYF. The whole variable domain, remainder taken from reference TRBV7-6 and TRBJ2-3, is GAGVSQSPRYKVTKRGQDVALRCDPISGHVSLYWYRQALGQGPEFLTYFNYEAQQDKSGLPNDRFSAERPEGSISTLTIQRTEQRDSAMYRCASSPLGSGVGQYFGPGTRLTVL.